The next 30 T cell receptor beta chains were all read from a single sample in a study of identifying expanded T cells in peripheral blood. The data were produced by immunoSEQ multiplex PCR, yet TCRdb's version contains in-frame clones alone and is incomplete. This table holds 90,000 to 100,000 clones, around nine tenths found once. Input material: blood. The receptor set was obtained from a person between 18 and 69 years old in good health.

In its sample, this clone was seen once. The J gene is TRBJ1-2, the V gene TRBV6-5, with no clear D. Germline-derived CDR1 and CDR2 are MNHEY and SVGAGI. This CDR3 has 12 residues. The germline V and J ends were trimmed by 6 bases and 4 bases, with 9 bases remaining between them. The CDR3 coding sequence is TGTGCCAGCAGCGGTGTGGGCTATGGCTACACCTTC. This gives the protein CASSGVGYGYTF.

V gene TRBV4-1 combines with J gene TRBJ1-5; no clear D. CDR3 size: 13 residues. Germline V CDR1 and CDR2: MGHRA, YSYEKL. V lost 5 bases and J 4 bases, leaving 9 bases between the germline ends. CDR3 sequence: CASSRERNQPQHF. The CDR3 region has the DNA TGCGCCAGCAGCAGGGAGAGAAATCAGCCCCAGCATTTT.

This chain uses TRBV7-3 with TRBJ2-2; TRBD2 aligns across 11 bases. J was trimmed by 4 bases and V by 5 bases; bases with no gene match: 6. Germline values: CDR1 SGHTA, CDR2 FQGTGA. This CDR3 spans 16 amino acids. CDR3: CASSRSGRGSTGELFF. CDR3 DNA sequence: TGTGCCAGCAGCCGTAGCGGGAGGGGGTCCACCGGGGAGCTGTTTTTT.

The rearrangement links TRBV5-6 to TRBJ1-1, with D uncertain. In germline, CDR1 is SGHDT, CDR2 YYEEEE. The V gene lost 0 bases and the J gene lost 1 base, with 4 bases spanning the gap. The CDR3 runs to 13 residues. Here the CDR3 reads CASSLGRNTEAFF. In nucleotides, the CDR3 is TGTGCCAGCAGCTTGGGCAGGAACACTGAAGCTTTCTTT. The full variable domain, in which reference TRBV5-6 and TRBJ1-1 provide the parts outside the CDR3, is DAGVTQSPTHLIKTRGQQVTLRCSPKSGHDTVSWYQQALGQGPQFIFQYYEEEERQRGNFPDRFSGHQFPNYSSELNVNALLLGDSALYLCASSLGRNTEAFFGQGTRLTVV.

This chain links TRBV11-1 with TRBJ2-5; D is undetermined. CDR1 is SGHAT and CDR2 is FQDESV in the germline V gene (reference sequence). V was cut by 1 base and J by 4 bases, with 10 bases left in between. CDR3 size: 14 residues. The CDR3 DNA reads TGTGCCAGCAGCTTAGTAGCAGATGCAGAGACCCAGTACTTC. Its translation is CASSLVADAETQYF. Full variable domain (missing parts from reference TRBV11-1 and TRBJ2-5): EAEVAQSPRYKITEKSQAVAFWCDPISGHATLYWYRQILGQGPELLVQFQDESVVDDSQLPKDRFSAERLKGVDSTLKIQPAELGDSAMYLCASSLVADAETQYFGPGTRLLVL.

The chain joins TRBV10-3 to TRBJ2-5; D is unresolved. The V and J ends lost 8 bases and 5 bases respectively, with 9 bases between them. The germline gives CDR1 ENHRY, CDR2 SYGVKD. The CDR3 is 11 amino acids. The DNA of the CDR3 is TGTGCCATCCGCTACGGGGAGACCCAGTACTTC. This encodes CAIRYGETQYF.

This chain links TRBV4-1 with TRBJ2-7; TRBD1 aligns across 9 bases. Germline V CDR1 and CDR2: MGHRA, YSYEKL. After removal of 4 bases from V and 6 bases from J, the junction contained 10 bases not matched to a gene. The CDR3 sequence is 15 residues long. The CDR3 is CASSLRDRDSAEQYF. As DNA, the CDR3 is TGCGCCAGCAGCCTCCGGGACAGGGACTCTGCCGAGCAGTACTTC.

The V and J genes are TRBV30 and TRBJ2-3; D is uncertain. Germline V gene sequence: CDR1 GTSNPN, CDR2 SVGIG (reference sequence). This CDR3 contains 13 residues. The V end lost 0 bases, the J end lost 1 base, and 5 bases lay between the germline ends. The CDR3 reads CAWSVTGTDTQYF. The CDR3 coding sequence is TGTGCCTGGAGTGTAACAGGCACAGATACGCAGTATTTT.

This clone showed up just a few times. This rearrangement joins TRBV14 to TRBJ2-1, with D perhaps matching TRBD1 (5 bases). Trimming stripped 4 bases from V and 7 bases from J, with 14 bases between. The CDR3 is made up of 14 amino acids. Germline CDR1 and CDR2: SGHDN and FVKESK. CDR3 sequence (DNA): TGTGCCAGCAGCCTAATGAGACAGTCTAATGAGCAGTTCTTC. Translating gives CASSLMRQSNEQFF.

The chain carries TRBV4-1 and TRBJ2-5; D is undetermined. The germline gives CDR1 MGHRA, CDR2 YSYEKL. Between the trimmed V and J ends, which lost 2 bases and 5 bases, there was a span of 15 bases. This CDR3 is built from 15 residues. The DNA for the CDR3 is TGCGCCAGCAGCCAACAACAGCCCGATGGGGAGACCCAGTACTTC. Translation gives CASSQQQPDGETQYF.

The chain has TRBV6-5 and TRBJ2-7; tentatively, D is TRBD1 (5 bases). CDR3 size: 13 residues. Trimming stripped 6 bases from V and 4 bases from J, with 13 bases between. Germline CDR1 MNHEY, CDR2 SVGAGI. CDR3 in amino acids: CASSKGKFYEQYF. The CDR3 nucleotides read TGTGCCAGCAGCAAGGGGAAGTTTTACGAGCAGTACTTC.

The CDR3 nucleotides are TGTGCCAGCAGCCCAGGGGTTGCCCACGAGCAGTACTTC. It translates to CASSPGVAHEQYF. J is TRBJ2-7 and V is TRBV28, with D possibly TRBD1 on 6 matching bases. The germline V gene has CDR1 MDHEN and CDR2 SYDVKM. This CDR3 contains 13 residues. V lost 6 bases and J 5 bases, leaving 14 bases between the germline ends.

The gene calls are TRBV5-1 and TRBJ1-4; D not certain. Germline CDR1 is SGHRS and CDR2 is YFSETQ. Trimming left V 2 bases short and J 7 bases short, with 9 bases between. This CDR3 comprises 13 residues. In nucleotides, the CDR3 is TGCGCCAGCAGCTTCAGCGAGGGTGAAAAACTGTTTTTT. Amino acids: CASSFSEGEKLFF.

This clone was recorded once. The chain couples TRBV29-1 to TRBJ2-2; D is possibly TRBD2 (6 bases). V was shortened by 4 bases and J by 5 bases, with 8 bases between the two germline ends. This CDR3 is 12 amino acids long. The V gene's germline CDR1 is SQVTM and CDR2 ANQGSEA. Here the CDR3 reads CSVGRGTGELFF. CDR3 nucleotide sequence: TGCAGCGTTGGGCGGGGAACCGGGGAGCTGTTTTTT.

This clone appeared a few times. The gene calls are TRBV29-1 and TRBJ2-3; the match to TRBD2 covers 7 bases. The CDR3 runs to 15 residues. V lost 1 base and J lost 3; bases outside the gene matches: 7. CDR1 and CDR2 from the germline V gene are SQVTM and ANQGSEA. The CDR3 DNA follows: TGCAGCGTTGAAGGGGGTGCGGGAGTTACAGATACGCAGTATTTT. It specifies CSVEGGAGVTDTQYF.

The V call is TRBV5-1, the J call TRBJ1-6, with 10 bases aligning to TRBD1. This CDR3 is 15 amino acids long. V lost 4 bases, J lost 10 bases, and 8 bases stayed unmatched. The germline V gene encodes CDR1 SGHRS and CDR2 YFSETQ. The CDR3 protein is CASSMGQGLGSPLHF. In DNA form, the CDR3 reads TGCGCCAGCAGCATGGGACAGGGGTTAGGATCACCCCTCCACTTT.

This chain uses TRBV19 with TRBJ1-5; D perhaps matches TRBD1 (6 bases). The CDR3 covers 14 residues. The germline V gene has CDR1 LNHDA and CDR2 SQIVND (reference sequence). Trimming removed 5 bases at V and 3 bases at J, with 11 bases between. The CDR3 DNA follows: TGTGCCAGTAGTCTACAGGGAGCCAATCAGCCCCAGCATTTT. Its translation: CASSLQGANQPQHF.

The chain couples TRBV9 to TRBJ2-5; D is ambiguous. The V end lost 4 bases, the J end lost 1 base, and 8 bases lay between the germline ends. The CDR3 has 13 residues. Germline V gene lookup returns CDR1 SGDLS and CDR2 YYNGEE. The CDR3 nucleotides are TGTGCCAGCAGCTCCCAAATCCAAGAGACCCAGTACTTC. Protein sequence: CASSSQIQETQYF.

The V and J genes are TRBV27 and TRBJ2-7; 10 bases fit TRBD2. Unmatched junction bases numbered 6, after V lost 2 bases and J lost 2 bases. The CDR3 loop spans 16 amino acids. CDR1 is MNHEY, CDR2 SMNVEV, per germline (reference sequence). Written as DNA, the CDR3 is TGTGCCAGCAGTTTAACTAGCGGGACTCGACCCTACGAGCAGTACTTC. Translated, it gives CASSLTSGTRPYEQYF.

CDR3 DNA: TGTGCCAGCAGTGAGGGGGAGGGATTGGGCAATCAGCCCCAGCATTTT. This sequence encodes CASSEGEGLGNQPQHF. The chain is built from TRBV6-1 and TRBJ1-5, with D perhaps TRBD1 (5 bases). V lost 3 bases, J lost 2 bases, and 14 bases lay in between. Germline CDR1 and CDR2: MNHNS and SASEGT. The CDR3 loop spans 16 amino acids.

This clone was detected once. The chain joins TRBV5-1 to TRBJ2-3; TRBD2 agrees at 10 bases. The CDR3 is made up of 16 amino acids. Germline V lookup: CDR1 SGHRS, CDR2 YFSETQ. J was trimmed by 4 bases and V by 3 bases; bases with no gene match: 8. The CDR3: CASSSRTSGLSDTQYF. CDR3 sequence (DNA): TGCGCCAGCAGCTCCAGGACTAGCGGCCTTTCAGATACGCAGTATTTT. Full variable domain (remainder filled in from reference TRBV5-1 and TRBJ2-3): KAGVTQTPRYLIKTRGQQVTLSCSPISGHRSVSWYQQTPGQGLQFLFEYFSETQRNKGNFPGRFSGRQFSNSRSEMNVSTLELGDSALYLCASSSRTSGLSDTQYFGPGTRLTVL.

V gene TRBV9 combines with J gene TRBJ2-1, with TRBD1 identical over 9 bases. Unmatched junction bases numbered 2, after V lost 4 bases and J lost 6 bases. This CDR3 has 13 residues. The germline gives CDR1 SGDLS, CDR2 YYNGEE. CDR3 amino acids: CASSRDRVNEQFF. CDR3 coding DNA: TGTGCCAGCAGCAGGGACAGGGTCAATGAGCAGTTCTTC.

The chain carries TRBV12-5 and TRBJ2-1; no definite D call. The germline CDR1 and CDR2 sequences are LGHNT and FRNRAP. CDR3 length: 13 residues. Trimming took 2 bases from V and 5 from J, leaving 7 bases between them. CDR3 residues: CASGLYGDNEQFF. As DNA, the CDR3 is TGTGCTAGTGGTTTGTACGGAGACAATGAGCAGTTCTTC.

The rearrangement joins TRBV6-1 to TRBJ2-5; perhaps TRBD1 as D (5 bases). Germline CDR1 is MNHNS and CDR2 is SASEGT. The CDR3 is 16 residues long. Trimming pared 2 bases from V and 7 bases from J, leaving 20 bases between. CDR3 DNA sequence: TGTGCCAGCAGTGAAAGCGAGGAAGGGGCCTCCGGGACCCAGTACTTC. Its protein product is CASSESEEGASGTQYF.

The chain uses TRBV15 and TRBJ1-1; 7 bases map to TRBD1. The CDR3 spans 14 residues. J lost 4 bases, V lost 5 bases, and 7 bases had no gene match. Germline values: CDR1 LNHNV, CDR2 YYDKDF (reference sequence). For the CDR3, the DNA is TGTGCCACCAGCGAGGGGGCGCGGGGCACTGAAGCTTTCTTT. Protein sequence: CATSEGARGTEAFF.

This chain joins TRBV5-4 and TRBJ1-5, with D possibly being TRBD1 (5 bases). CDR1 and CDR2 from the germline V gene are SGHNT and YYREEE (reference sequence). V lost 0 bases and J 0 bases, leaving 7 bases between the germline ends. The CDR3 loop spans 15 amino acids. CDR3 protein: CASSLDGASNQPQHF. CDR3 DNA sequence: TGTGCCAGCAGCTTGGACGGGGCTAGCAATCAGCCCCAGCATTTT.

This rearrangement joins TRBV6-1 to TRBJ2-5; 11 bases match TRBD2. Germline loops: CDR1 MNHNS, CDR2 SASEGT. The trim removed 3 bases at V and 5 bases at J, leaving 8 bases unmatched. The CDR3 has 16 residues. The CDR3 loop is CASSDQNIAGGETQYF. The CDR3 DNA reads TGTGCCAGCAGTGATCAAAATATAGCGGGAGGGGAGACCCAGTACTTC.

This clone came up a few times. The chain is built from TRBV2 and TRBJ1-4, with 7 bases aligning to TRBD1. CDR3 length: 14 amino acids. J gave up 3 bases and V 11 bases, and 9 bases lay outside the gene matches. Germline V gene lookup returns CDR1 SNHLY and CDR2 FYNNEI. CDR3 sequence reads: CACRTGAANEKLFF. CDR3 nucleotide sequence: TGTGCCTGCCGAACAGGGGCGGCTAATGAAAAACTGTTTTTT.

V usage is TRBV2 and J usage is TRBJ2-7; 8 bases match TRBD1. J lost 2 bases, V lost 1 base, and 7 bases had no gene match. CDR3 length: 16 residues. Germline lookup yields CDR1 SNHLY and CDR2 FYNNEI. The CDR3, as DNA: TGTGCCAGCAGTGAAGTGCTCGGGACAGGCGCCTACGAGCAGTACTTC. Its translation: CASSEVLGTGAYEQYF.

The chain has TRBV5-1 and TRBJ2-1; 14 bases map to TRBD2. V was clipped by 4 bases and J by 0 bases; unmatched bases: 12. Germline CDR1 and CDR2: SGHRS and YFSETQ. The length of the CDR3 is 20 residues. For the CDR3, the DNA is TGCGCCAGCAGCATAACCGGGACTAGCGGGAGAAGAATCTCCTACAATGAGCAGTTCTTC. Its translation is CASSITGTSGRRISYNEQFF.